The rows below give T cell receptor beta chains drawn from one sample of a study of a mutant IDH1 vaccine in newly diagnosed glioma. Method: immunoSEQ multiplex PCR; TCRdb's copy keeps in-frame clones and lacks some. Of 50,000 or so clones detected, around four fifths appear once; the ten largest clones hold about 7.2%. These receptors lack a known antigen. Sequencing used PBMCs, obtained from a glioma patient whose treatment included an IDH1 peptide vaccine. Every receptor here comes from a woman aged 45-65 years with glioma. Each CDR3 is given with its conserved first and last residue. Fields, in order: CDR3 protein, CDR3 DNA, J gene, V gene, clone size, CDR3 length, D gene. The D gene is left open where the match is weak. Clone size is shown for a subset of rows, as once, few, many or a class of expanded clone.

CDR3 protein: CAWGFPQTTPQHF; CDR3 DNA: TGTGCCTGGGGATTCCCCCAAACGACGCCCCAGCATTTT; J gene: TRBJ1-5; V gene: TRBV30; clone size: once; CDR3 length: 13; D gene: .
CDR3 protein: CASSLGTGAYEQYF; CDR3 DNA: TGTGCCAGCAGCTTAGGGACAGGGGCCTACGAGCAGTACTTC; J gene: TRBJ2-7; V gene: TRBV11-2; clone size: .; CDR3 length: 14; D gene: TRBD1
CDR3 protein: CASSRSSYNEQFF; CDR3 DNA: TGTGCCAGCAGTCGCAGCTCCTACAATGAGCAGTTCTTC; J gene: TRBJ2-1; V gene: TRBV27; clone size: .; CDR3 length: 13; D gene: .
CDR3 protein: CASSFRADIQETQYF; CDR3 DNA: TGCGCCAGCAGCTTTAGGGCCGACATCCAAGAGACCCAGTACTTC; J gene: TRBJ2-5; V gene: TRBV5-1; clone size: .; CDR3 length: 15; D gene: .
CDR3 protein: CASSTDRAPNEKLFF; CDR3 DNA: TGCGCCAGCAGCACCGACAGGGCGCCTAATGAAAAACTGTTTTTT; J gene: TRBJ1-4; V gene: TRBV5-1; clone size: once; CDR3 length: 15; D gene: TRBD1
CDR3 protein: CASSPVRGGPETQYF; CDR3 DNA: TGTGCCAGCAGCCCTGTGCGGGGGGGCCCCGAGACCCAGTACTTC; J gene: TRBJ2-5; V gene: TRBV7-9; clone size: .; CDR3 length: 15; D gene: TRBD2
CDR3 protein: CASSEPATGGAGNRYGYTF; CDR3 DNA: TGTGCCAGCAGTGAACCAGCAACAGGGGGCGCAGGGAACCGCTATGGCTACACCTTC; J gene: TRBJ1-2; V gene: TRBV6-1; clone size: .; CDR3 length: 19; D gene: TRBD1
CDR3 protein: CATPGSGDYNEQFF; CDR3 DNA: TGTGCCACCCCCGGCAGCGGGGATTACAATGAGCAGTTCTTC; J gene: TRBJ2-1; V gene: TRBV9; clone size: .; CDR3 length: 14; D gene: TRBD2
CDR3 protein: CASRGGNEQFF; CDR3 DNA: TGTGCCAGTAGAGGAGGGAATGAGCAGTTCTTC; J gene: TRBJ2-1; V gene: TRBV19; clone size: .; CDR3 length: 11; D gene: .
CDR3 protein: CASGARMLRQETQYF; CDR3 DNA: TGTGCCAGCGGGGCCCGGATGTTGAGGCAAGAGACCCAGTACTTC; J gene: TRBJ2-5; V gene: TRBV6-5; clone size: once; CDR3 length: 15; D gene: .